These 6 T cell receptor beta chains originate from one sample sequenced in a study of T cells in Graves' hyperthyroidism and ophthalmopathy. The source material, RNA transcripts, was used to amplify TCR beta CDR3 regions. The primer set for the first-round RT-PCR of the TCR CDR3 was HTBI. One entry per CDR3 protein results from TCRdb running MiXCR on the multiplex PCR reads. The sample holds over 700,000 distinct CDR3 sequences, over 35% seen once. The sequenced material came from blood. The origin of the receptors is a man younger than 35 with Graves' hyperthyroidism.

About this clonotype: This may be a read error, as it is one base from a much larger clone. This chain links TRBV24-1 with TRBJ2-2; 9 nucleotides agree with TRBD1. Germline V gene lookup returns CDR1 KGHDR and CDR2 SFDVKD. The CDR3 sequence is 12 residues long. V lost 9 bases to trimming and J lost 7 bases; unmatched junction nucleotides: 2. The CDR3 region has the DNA TGTGCCACCGGGACAGGGATCGGGGAGCTGTTTTTT. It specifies CATGTGIGELFF.

The chain's CDR3 is CASSSPGQLRNTEAFF. Written as DNA, the CDR3 is TGTGCCAGCAGTTCTCCGGGACAATTAAGGAACACTGAAGCTTTCTTT. The V call is TRBV12-3 or TRBV12-4, the J call TRBJ1-1; a possible D gene is TRBD1 (6 bases). V was pared by 4 bases and J by 1 base, with 16 bases between. This CDR3 region has 16 residues.

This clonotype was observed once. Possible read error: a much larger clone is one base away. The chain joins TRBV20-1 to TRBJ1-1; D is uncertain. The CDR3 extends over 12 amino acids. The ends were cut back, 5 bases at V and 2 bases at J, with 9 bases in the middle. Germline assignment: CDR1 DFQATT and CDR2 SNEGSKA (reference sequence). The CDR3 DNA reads TGCAGTGCTGGTCCCATTAACACTGAAGCTTTCTTT. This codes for CSAGPINTEAFF.

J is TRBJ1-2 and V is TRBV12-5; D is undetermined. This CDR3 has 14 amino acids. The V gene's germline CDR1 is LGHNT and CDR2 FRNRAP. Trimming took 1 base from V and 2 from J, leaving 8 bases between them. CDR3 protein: CASGLAHENYGYTF. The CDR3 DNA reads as TGTGCTAGTGGTTTGGCACACGAGAACTATGGCTACACCTTC.

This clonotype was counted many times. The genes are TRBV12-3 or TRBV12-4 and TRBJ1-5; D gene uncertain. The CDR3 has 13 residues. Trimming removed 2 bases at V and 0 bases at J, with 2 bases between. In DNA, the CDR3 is TGTGCCAGCAGTTTACATAGCAATCAGCCCCAGCATTTT. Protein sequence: CASSLHSNQPQHF.

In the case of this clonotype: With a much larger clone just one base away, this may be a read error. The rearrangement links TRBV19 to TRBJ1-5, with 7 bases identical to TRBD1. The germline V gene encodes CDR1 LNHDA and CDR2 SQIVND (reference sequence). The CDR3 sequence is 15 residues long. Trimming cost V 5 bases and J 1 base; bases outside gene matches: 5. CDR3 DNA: TGTGCCAGTAGTCACGCAGGGGGAAGCAATCAGCCCCAGCATTTT. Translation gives CASSHAGGSNQPQHF. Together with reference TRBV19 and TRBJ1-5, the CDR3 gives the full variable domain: DGGITQSPKYLFRKEGQNVTLSCEQNLNHDAMYWYRQDPGQGLRLIYYSQIVNDFQKGDIAEGYSVSREKKESFPLTVTSAQKNPTAFYLCASSHAGGSNQPQHFGDGTRLSIL.